Below, 11 T cell receptor beta chains from the same sample are listed, as sequenced in a study of cytomegalovirus exposure and HLA in healthy donors. PCR involved 60 Vbeta and 13 Jbeta primers. Profiling relied on immunoSEQ multiplex PCR, and the TCRdb table lists in-frame clones only, not all of them. The sample lists around 210,000 clones, roughly 85% seen once, with 0.24% in the top ten. Material: PBMCs. The receptors here all came from a girl aged 2 to 9 in good health and CMV-seronegative.

J is TRBJ2-1 and V is TRBV4-2, with D perhaps matching TRBD2 (6 bases). Germline V gene sequence: CDR1 LGHNA, CDR2 YNFKEQ. V was pared by 0 bases and J by 5 bases, with 11 bases between. The CDR3 spans 15 residues. The CDR3 spells CASSQDGGEHNEQFF. The CDR3 nucleotides read TGTGCCAGCAGCCAAGATGGCGGGGAGCACAATGAGCAGTTCTTC.

The genes are TRBV7-6 and TRBJ2-7, with TRBD1 matching over 8 bases. J was trimmed by 6 bases and V by 5 bases; bases with no gene match: 12. Per the germline V gene, CDR1 is SGHVS and CDR2 is FNYEAQ. The CDR3 runs to 15 residues. The CDR3 DNA reads TGTGCCAGCAGCCCCCGCTCAGGGGGCTCGGGCGAGCAGTACTTC. Protein sequence: CASSPRSGGSGEQYF.

The chain employs TRBV19 and TRBJ1-2; D is ambiguous. Trimming pared 3 bases from V and 3 bases from J, leaving 5 bases between. The CDR3 sequence is 12 residues long. Germline V CDR1 and CDR2: LNHDA, SQIVND (reference sequence). In nucleotides, the CDR3 is TGTGCCAGTAGTATCTCCGACTATGGCTACACCTTC. Amino acid sequence: CASSISDYGYTF.

The chain joins TRBV2 to TRBJ2-3; 8 nucleotides match TRBD1. Germline values: CDR1 SNHLY, CDR2 FYNNEI. The CDR3 consists of 14 residues. Trimming cost V 5 bases and J 7 bases; bases outside gene matches: 8. CDR3 in amino acids: CASSSRQGRYTQYF. The CDR3 DNA reads as TGTGCCAGCAGTTCCCGACAGGGGCGATATACGCAGTATTTT.

The CDR3 loop reads CASSSGTSGGRETQYF. The CDR3 DNA follows: TGTGCCAGCAGCTCCGGGACTAGCGGGGGCCGGGAGACCCAGTACTTC. The rearrangement uses TRBV9 and TRBJ2-5, with 14 bases fitting TRBD2. Per the germline V gene, CDR1 is SGDLS and CDR2 is YYNGEE. The trim removed 4 bases at V and 5 bases at J, leaving 7 bases unmatched. The CDR3 has 16 residues.

The chain carries TRBV6-1 and TRBJ2-7; no clear D gene. The germline CDR1 and CDR2 sequences are MNHNS and SASEGT. This CDR3 is built from 16 residues. V lost 0 bases and J 6 bases, leaving 18 bases between the germline ends. CDR3 residues: CASSEAGRPTLSEQYF. CDR3 in DNA: TGTGCCAGCAGTGAAGCTGGGCGACCAACCCTCTCCGAGCAGTACTTC.

V gene TRBV10-3 combines with J gene TRBJ2-4, with D possibly matching TRBD2 (6 bases). Germline assignment: CDR1 ENHRY and CDR2 SYGVKD. The CDR3 runs to 13 residues. V was clipped by 2 bases and J by 15 bases, with 17 bases between them. CDR3 region: CAISEPGLDRLYF. The CDR3 DNA reads TGTGCCATCAGTGAGCCGGGACTCGATCGTCTGTACTTC.

This clone was picked up a small number of times. V is TRBV6-1 and J is TRBJ1-1; the D gene is possibly TRBD1 (5 bases). CDR3 length equals 14 residues. From germline, CDR1 is MNHNS and CDR2 SASEGT. The V and J ends lost 2 bases and 1 base respectively, with 8 bases between them. Here the CDR3 DNA reads TGTGCCAGCAGTGAACGGGGGGAGAACACTGAAGCTTTCTTT. Amino acids: CASSERGENTEAFF.

The gene calls are TRBV27 and TRBJ2-7; D is ambiguous. Trimming left V 4 bases short and J 5 bases short, with 12 bases between. Germline-derived CDR1 and CDR2 are MNHEY and SMNVEV (reference sequence). There are 13 residues in the CDR3. CDR3 sequence (DNA): TGTGCCAGCAGTTCTCAGGTCCAGAACGAGCAGTACTTC. It encodes CASSSQVQNEQYF.

The chain has TRBV18 and TRBJ1-1; D perhaps matches TRBD1 (5 bases). V gave up 3 bases and J gave up 3 bases, with 14 bases separating them. The CDR3 runs 15 residues. Germline V gene sequence: CDR1 KGHSH, CDR2 LQKENI. CDR3 bases: TGTGCCAGCTCACCTCGCGCAGGGAGGGACACTGAAGCTTTCTTT. This codes for CASSPRAGRDTEAFF.

A word on this clone: The junction departs from the called germline gene at one end, perhaps through a read error. This chain joins TRBV7-9 and TRBJ2-3, with 11 bases lining up with TRBD2. CDR1 is SEHNR, CDR2 FQNEAQ, per germline (reference sequence). The CDR3 totals 15 residues. The CDR3: CSSSLLAGGADTQYF. The CDR3 DNA follows: TGTTCCAGCAGCTTGCTAGCGGGAGGCGCAGATACGCAGTATTTT.